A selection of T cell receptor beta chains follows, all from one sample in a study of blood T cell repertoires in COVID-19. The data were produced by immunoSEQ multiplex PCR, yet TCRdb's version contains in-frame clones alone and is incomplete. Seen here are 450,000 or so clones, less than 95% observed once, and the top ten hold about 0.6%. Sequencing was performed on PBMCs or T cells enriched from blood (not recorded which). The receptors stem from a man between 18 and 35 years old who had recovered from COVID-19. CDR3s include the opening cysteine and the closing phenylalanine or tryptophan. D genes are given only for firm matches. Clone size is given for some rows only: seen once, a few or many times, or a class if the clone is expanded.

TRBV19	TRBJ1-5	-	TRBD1	CASSITGDNQPQHF	TGTGCCAGTAGTATCACAGGGGACAATCAGCCCCAGCATTTT
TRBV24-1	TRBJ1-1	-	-	CATSEAGRRNTEAFF	TGTGCCACCAGTGAGGCGGGACGCCGGAACACTGAAGCTTTCTTT
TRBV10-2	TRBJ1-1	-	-	CASSEDLWQGNTEAFF	TGCGCCAGCAGTGAGGACTTGTGGCAGGGGAACACTGAAGCTTTCTTT
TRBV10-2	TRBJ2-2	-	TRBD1	CASRTTGSTGELFF	TGCGCCTCGCGAACGACAGGGAGTACCGGGGAGCTGTTTTTT
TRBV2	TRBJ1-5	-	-	CASSPLPGQPQHF	TGTGCCAGCAGTCCCCTCCCAGGGCAGCCCCAGCATTTT
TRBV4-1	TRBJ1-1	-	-	CASSQVGQPNTEAFF	TGCGCCAGCAGCCAAGTAGGACAGCCGAACACTGAAGCTTTCTTT
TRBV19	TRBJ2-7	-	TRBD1	CASSPLGQFGDEQYF	TGTGCCAGTAGTCCATTGGGACAGTTTGGCGACGAGCAGTACTTC
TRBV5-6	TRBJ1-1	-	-	CASSLGAKMNTEAFF	TGTGCCAGCAGCTTGGGGGCTAAGATGAACACTGAAGCTTTCTTT
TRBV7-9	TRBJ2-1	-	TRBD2	CASKSGGNNEQFF	TGTGCCAGCAAGTCGGGGGGAAACAATGAGCAGTTCTTC
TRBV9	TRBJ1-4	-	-	CASSAGATNEKLFF	TGTGCCAGCAGCGCGGGAGCAACTAATGAAAAACTGTTTTTT
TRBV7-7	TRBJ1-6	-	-	CASSLADSNSHWGSPLHF	TGTGCCAGCAGCTTAGCGGACAGTAACTCTCATTGGGGTTCACCCCTCCACTTT
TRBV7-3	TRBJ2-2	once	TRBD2	CASTIPGLANTGELFF	TGTGCCAGCACCATACCGGGACTAGCGAACACCGGGGAGCTGTTTTTT
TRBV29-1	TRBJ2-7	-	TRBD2	CSGLAGYEQYF	TGCAGCGGGTTAGCGGGATACGAGCAGTACTTC
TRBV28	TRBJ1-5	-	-	CASSLRTGNQPQHF	TGTGCCAGCAGTCTTCGGACGGGGAATCAGCCCCAGCATTTT
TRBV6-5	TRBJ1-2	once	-	CASRRGEGLNYGYTF	TGTGCCAGCAGACGAGGAGAGGGATTGAACTATGGCTACACCTTC
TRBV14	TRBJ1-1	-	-	CASSPGQWNTEAFF	TGTGCCAGCAGCCCCGGACAGTGGAACACTGAAGCTTTCTTT
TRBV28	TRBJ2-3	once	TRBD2	CASSDKREYTDTQYF	TGTGCCAGCAGTGACAAGCGGGAGTACACAGATACGCAGTATTTT
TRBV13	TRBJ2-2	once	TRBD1	CASSSGTGGPGELFF	TGTGCCAGCAGCTCCGGGACAGGGGGCCCCGGGGAGCTGTTTTTT
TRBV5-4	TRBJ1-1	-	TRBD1	CASSLLSGTGGRYTEAFF	TGTGCCAGCAGCTTACTATCGGGGACAGGGGGCCGGTACACTGAAGCTTTCTTT
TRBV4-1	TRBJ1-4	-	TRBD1	CASQRTGTGNEKLFF	TGCGCCAGCCAGAGAACCGGGACAGGGAATGAAAAACTGTTTTTT
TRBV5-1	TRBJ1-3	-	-	CASSLGHPTAGNTIYF	TGCGCCAGCAGCTTGGGACACCCAACGGCTGGAAACACCATATATTTT
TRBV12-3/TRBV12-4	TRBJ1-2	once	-	CASNKGLNYGYTF	TGTGCCAGCAATAAGGGGCTTAACTATGGCTACACCTTC
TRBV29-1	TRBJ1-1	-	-	CSVVPGKYTEAFF	TGCAGCGTTGTCCCAGGGAAATACACTGAAGCTTTCTTT
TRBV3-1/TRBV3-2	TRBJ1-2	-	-	CASSPGRGQNYGYTF	TGTGCCAGCAGCCCCGGTCGGGGACAAAACTATGGCTACACCTTC
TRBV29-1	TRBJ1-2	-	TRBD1	CSVEKGAYGYTF	TGCAGCGTGGAAAAGGGGGCGTATGGCTACACCTTC
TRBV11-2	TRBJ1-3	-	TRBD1	CASSPDRVETGNTIYF	TGTGCCAGCAGCCCCGACAGGGTGGAAACCGGAAACACCATATATTTT
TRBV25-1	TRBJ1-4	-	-	CASSDLSTVANEKLFF	TGTGCCAGCAGTGACCTGTCGACAGTAGCTAATGAAAAACTGTTTTTT
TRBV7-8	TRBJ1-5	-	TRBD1	CASSPDRVYQPQHF	TGTGCCAGCAGCCCCGACAGGGTATATCAGCCCCAGCATTTT
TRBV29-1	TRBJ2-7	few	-	CSALGGMTYEQYF	TGCAGCGCACTTGGCGGGATGACCTACGAGCAGTACTTC
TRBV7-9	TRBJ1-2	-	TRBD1	CASSWITDRDPNYGYTF	TGTGCCAGCAGCTGGATAACAGACAGGGACCCTAACTATGGCTACACCTTC
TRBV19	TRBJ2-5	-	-	CASSMGGRETQYF	TGTGCCAGTAGTATGGGGGGGCGAGAGACCCAGTACTTC
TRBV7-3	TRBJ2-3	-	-	CASSLAGRGSTDTQYF	TGTGCCAGCAGCTTAGCGGGTAGGGGGAGCACAGATACGCAGTATTTT
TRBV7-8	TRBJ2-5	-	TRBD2	CASSSHNTGLATKETQYF	TGTGCCAGCAGCTCTCATAACACAGGACTAGCCACCAAAGAGACCCAGTACTTC
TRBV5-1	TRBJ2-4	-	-	CASSLAGGHENIQYF	TGCGCCAGCAGCTTGGCCGGGGGGCACGAAAACATTCAGTACTTC
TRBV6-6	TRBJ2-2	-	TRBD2	CASSPLAANTGELFF	TGTGCCAGCAGTCCCCTAGCGGCGAACACCGGGGAGCTGTTTTTT
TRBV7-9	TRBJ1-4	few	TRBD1	CASSFGDSPNEKLFF	TGTGCCAGCAGCTTTGGGGACAGCCCTAATGAAAAACTGTTTTTT
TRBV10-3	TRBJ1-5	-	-	CAISESGLWGNQPQHF	TGTGCCATCAGTGAGTCGGGGCTGTGGGGCAATCAGCCCCAGCATTTT
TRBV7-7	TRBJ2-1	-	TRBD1	CASSSGQGAPYNEQFF	TGTGCCAGCAGCTCAGGACAGGGGGCCCCCTACAATGAGCAGTTCTTC
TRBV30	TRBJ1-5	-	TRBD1	CAWGDRENQPQHF	TGTGCCTGGGGGGACAGGGAGAATCAGCCCCAGCATTTT
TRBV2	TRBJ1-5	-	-	CASSEAAGIMSQPQHF	TGTGCCAGCAGTGAAGCGGCAGGGATAATGAGTCAGCCCCAGCATTTT
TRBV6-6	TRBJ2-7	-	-	CASSYSIGSHEQYF	TGTGCCAGCAGTTACTCGATCGGGAGCCACGAGCAGTACTTC
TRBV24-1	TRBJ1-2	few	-	CATSDPGRRGYTF	TGTGCCACCAGTGACCCGGGTCGTAGGGGCTACACCTTC
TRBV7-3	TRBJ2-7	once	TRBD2	CASSYPLTLAGGCEQYF	TGTGCCAGCAGCTACCCACTCACGCTAGCGGGGGGATGCGAGCAGTACTTC
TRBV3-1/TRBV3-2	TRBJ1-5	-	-	CASSQDRVWQPQHF	TGTGCCAGCAGCCAAGATCGGGTCTGGCAGCCCCAGCATTTT
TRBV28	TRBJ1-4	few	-	CASRPGGGGEKLFF	TGTGCCAGCAGACCGGGGGGAGGAGGTGAAAAACTGTTTTTT
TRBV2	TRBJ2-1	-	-	CASSDEAAEQFF	TGTGCCAGCAGTGACGAAGCTGCTGAGCAGTTCTTC
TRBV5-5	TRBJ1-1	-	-	CASSREVQENTEAFF	TGTGCCAGCAGCAGGGAGGTCCAGGAGAACACTGAAGCTTTCTTT
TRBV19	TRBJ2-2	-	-	CASSPEATGELFF	TGTGCCAGTAGTCCGGAGGCGACCGGGGAGCTGTTTTTT
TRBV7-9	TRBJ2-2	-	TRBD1	CASRAWTGVGTGELFF	TGTGCCAGCAGGGCGTGGACAGGGGTGGGCACCGGGGAGCTGTTTTTT
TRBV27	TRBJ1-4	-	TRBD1	CASSPDRGREKLFF	TGTGCCAGCAGTCCAGACAGGGGTCGTGAAAAACTGTTTTTT
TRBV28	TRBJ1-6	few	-	CASRITSLGSPLHF	TGTGCCAGCAGAATTACTAGTCTAGGTTCACCCCTCCACTTT
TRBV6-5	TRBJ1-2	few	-	CASRPTGNYGYTF	TGTGCCAGCAGGCCTACAGGGAACTATGGCTACACCTTC
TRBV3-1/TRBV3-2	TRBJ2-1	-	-	CASSPGTANYNEQFF	TGTGCCAGCAGCCCCGGGACTGCAAACTACAATGAGCAGTTCTTC
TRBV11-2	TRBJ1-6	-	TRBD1	CASSPGQGETHF	TGTGCCAGCAGCCCAGGACAGGGGGAGACCCACTTT